These T cell receptor beta chains were read from a single sample in a study of T cell repertoires in cytomegalovirus infection. Using its own MiXCR run on the reads, TCRdb lists one record per CDR3 protein. The sample shows roughly 720,000 distinct CDR3 sequences, less than 40% of them seen only once. Sequencing was performed on PBMCs. The receptors shown here come from a human donor in good health (CMV status not recorded). Some clones in this sample may be carry-over from other donors' samples. CDR3s include the opening cysteine and the closing phenylalanine or tryptophan. D genes are given only for firm matches. Only part of the rows carry a size: once, few, many, or a class if the clone is expanded.

v_call,d_call,j_call,clone_size,cdr3_aa,cdr3_nt
TRBV19,-,TRBJ1-1,-,CASIKGSTEAFF,TGTGCCAGTATCAAGGGATCCACTGAAGCTTTCTTT
TRBV3-1,TRBD1,TRBJ2-7,-,CASSHLGGTGTYEQYF,TGTGCCAGCAGCCACCTAGGGGGGACAGGAACCTACGAGCAGTACTTC
TRBV7-2,TRBD2,TRBJ2-7,few,CASSFGGISYEQYF,TGTGCCAGCAGCTTCGGGGGGATTTCCTACGAGCAGTACTTC
TRBV7-9,-,TRBJ2-5,-,CASSLVGDLSQYF,TGTGCCAGCAGCTTAGTGGGGGACTTGTCCCAGTACTTC
TRBV7-9,-,TRBJ2-7,-,CASSRDWGRSYEQYF,TGTGCCAGCAGCCGAGACTGGGGACGATCGTACGAGCAGTACTTC
TRBV7-2,-,TRBJ1-6,-,CASNPGGHSPLHF,TGTGCCAGCAACCCCGGGGGGCATTCACCCCTCCACTTT
TRBV20-1,TRBD1,TRBJ1-1,few,CSAFDRGLEAFF,TGCAGTGCTTTTGACAGGGGCCTTGAAGCTTTCTTT
TRBV20-1,TRBD2,TRBJ2-5,-,CSARVGTGGTQYF,TGCAGTGCTAGAGTCGGGACGGGGGGGACCCAGTACTTC
TRBV7-2,TRBD1,TRBJ1-2,many,CASTTGTAYGYTF,TGTGCCAGCACAACAGGGACAGCGTATGGCTACACCTTC
TRBV12-3/TRBV12-4,TRBD2,TRBJ2-3,few,CASSILAGPTDTQYF,TGTGCCAGCAGCATACTAGCGGGGCCCACAGATACGCAGTATTTT